The 22 T cell receptor beta chains listed next were all sequenced from one sample in a study of CD8 T cells in Susac syndrome. The authors reverse transcribed roughly 0.5 to 1 ug RNA with random hexamers. A single record per CDR3 protein comes from TCRdb applying MiXCR to the immunoSEQ multiplex PCR reads. The sample includes more than 150,000 distinct CDR3 sequences, approximately 96% of them seen just once. The specimen was CD4+ T cells from PBMCs. Source of these receptors: a human donor with Susac syndrome.

The chain employs TRBV5-4 and TRBJ2-5; D is unresolved. V was clipped by 2 bases and J by 1 base, with 12 bases between them. Germline CDR1 and CDR2: SGHNT and YYREEE (reference sequence). CDR3 size: 15 residues. CDR3 protein: CASSFRADGQETQYF. DNA of the CDR3: TGTGCCAGCAGCTTTCGGGCAGACGGCCAAGAGACCCAGTACTTC.

The V call is TRBV25-1, the J call TRBJ2-2, with no clear D. The CDR3 spans 12 residues. Per the germline V gene, CDR1 is MGHDK and CDR2 is SYGVNS. Trimming removed 7 bases at V and 7 bases at J, with 10 bases between. CDR3: CASTDLSGELFF. The CDR3 DNA sequence: TGTGCCAGCACGGATTTGAGCGGGGAGCTGTTTTTT.

This clonotype was seen more than once but under ten times. The chain uses TRBV9 and TRBJ2-3, with 7 bases matching TRBD1. Trimming at V came to 8 bases and at J to 2 bases, leaving 8 bases not matched to a gene. The CDR3 consists of 14 residues. CDR1 SGDLS and CDR2 YYNGEE come from the germline V gene. The CDR3 region has the DNA TGTGCCAGTTCCCCGGGACAGCACACAGATACGCAGTATTTT. This encodes CASSPGQHTDTQYF.

The chain couples TRBV29-1 to TRBJ1-1, with TRBD1 matching 7 bases. CDR1 and CDR2 from the germline V gene are SQVTM and ANQGSEA. The CDR3 is made up of 13 amino acids. V trimming: 7 bases; J trimming: 3 bases; junction bases outside the gene matches: 8. CDR3: CSGGGQSYTEAFF. The DNA of the CDR3 is TGCAGCGGGGGGGGACAGAGTTACACTGAAGCTTTCTTT. Drawing the rest from reference TRBV29-1 and TRBJ1-1, the complete variable domain is SAVISQKPSRDICQRGTSLTIQCQVDSQVTMMFWYRQQPGQSLTLIATANQGSEATYESGFVIDKFPISRPNLTFSTLTVSNMSPEDSSIYLCSGGGQSYTEAFFGQGTRLTVV.

This clonotype was seen only once. V and J are TRBV2 and TRBJ2-2, with D hard to call. From germline, CDR1 is SNHLY and CDR2 FYNNEI. With 8 bases removed from V and 3 bases from J, the gap between germline ends came to 7 bases. This CDR3 spans 12 amino acids. This chain's CDR3 is CASGLDTGELFF. The CDR3 bases are TGTGCCAGCGGTTTGGACACCGGGGAGCTGTTTTTT.

The chain joins TRBV7-9 to TRBJ2-3; the match to TRBD2 covers 10 bases. The V and J ends lost 5 bases and 0 bases, in that order; junction bases with no gene match: 11. The CDR3 is 18 amino acids. Germline V gives CDR1 SEHNR, CDR2 FQNEAQ (reference sequence). The CDR3 DNA is TGTGCCAGCAGCCCGTGGCTAGCGGGGGCTCCTAGCACAGATACGCAGTATTTT. Amino acid sequence: CASSPWLAGAPSTDTQYF.

The chain joins TRBV20-1 to TRBJ1-5, with D possibly matching TRBD1 (6 bases). The V end was cut by 6 bases, the J end by 0 bases, with 12 bases between. The V gene's germline CDR1 is DFQATT and CDR2 SNEGSKA (reference sequence). The CDR3 totals 14 residues. The DNA for the CDR3 is TGCAGTGCCCTCGGACAGTATAGCAATCAGCCCCAGCATTTT. Translating gives CSALGQYSNQPQHF.

V is TRBV6-2 or TRBV6-3 and J is TRBJ1-2; D not certain. With 0 bases removed from V and 0 bases from J, the gap between germline ends came to 11 bases. The germline V gene has CDR1 MNHEY and CDR2 SVGEGT. The CDR3 is 16 residues long. The CDR3 DNA reads as TGTGCCAGCAGTTACTCGAGCGGACGATCTAACTATGGCTACACCTTC. This gives the protein CASSYSSGRSNYGYTF.

The rearrangement links TRBV12-3 or TRBV12-4 to TRBJ1-2; 7 bases match TRBD1. The CDR3 sequence is 15 residues long. The V gene end was trimmed by 4 bases and the J gene end by 9 bases; junction bases not matched to a gene: 14. Written as DNA, the CDR3 is TGTGCCAGCAGTTCCCCCCGCGAGACAGGGAGTCGCTACACCTTC. Residues: CASSSPRETGSRYTF.

The rearrangement joins TRBV10-3 to TRBJ1-2; TRBD1 aligns across 12 bases. The V and J ends lost 4 bases and 0 bases, in that order; junction bases with no gene match: 12. There are 19 residues in the CDR3. CDR1 is ENHRY and CDR2 is SYGVKD in the germline V gene. The CDR3 is CAISARGQGAPLANYGYTF. CDR3 nucleotides: TGTGCCATCAGTGCCCGGGGACAGGGGGCCCCCTTAGCTAACTATGGCTACACCTTC.

This chain connects TRBV3-1 to TRBJ1-4, with a tentative D call TRBD1 (5 bases). V was clipped by 3 bases and J by 8 bases, with 13 bases between them. This CDR3 has 14 residues. Germline CDR1 reads LGHDT; CDR2 reads YNNKEL (reference sequence). DNA of the CDR3: TGTGCCAGCAGCCATCAGGGTCGATTCGAAAAACTGTTTTTT. Translation: CASSHQGRFEKLFF. Full variable domain (missing parts from reference TRBV3-1 and TRBJ1-4): DTAVSQTPKYLVTQMGNDKSIKCEQNLGHDTMYWYKQDSKKFLKIMFSYNNKELIINETVPNRFSPKSPDKAHLNLHINSLELGDSAVYFCASSHQGRFEKLFFGSGTQLSVL.

Only one count was recorded for this clonotype. This chain links TRBV11-2 with TRBJ2-2; no clear D. CDR3 length equals 12 residues. Trimming removed 6 bases at V and 6 bases at J, with 8 bases between. Germline V gives CDR1 SGHAT, CDR2 FQNNGV. This CDR3 reads CASRPGPGELFF. The CDR3 DNA follows: TGTGCCAGCAGGCCCGGACCCGGGGAGCTGTTTTTT.

This sequence joins TRBV6-5 and TRBJ2-3; TRBD2 is a possible D gene (6 bases). Germline lookup yields CDR1 MNHEY and CDR2 SVGAGI. Trimming took off 3 bases at V and 5 bases at J, with 12 bases between the two ends. This CDR3 has 14 residues. The CDR3 coding sequence is TGTGCCAGCAGTTATCGCGGGGCTCGAGATACGCAGTATTTT. Protein: CASSYRGARDTQYF.

The V and J genes are TRBV12-3 or TRBV12-4 and TRBJ1-5, with 9 bases matching TRBD1. The CDR3 is 15 amino acids. The trim removed 3 bases at V and 4 bases at J, leaving 4 bases unmatched. The CDR3: CASSFLGQGNQPQHF. For the CDR3, the DNA is TGTGCCAGCAGTTTCCTTGGACAGGGGAATCAGCCCCAGCATTTT.

The chain couples TRBV7-2 to TRBJ1-6; D is ambiguous. This CDR3 is 15 amino acids long. Trimming took 4 bases from V and 5 from J, leaving 12 bases between them. Per the germline V gene, CDR1 is SGHTA and CDR2 is FQGNSA. The CDR3 here is CASSSRWRDNSPLHF. CDR3 coding DNA: TGTGCCAGCAGCTCCCGGTGGCGAGATAATTCACCCCTCCACTTT.

This rearrangement joins TRBV7-9 to TRBJ1-5; no firm D call. This CDR3 has 13 residues. Germline assignment: CDR1 SEHNR and CDR2 FQNEAQ (reference sequence). V gave up 5 bases and J gave up 2 bases, with 7 bases separating them. In nucleotides, the CDR3 is TGTGCCAGCAGCATGAAAGGCAATCAGCCCCAGCATTTT. This codes for CASSMKGNQPQHF.

This chain connects TRBV7-3 to TRBJ2-1, with D possibly being TRBD1 (5 bases). This CDR3 comprises 13 residues. Between the trimmed V and J ends, which lost 5 bases and 3 bases, there was a span of 8 bases. CDR1 is SGHTA and CDR2 is FQGTGA in the germline V gene. The CDR3 nucleotides read TGTGCCAGCAGCGCGGACAACTACAATGAGCAGTTCTTC. As protein: CASSADNYNEQFF.

This chain joins TRBV5-1 and TRBJ2-7, with 7 positions matching TRBD1. Germline V CDR1 and CDR2: SGHRS, YFSETQ. The CDR3 spans 16 residues. The J segment lost 0 bases and the V segment lost 0 bases, leaving 6 bases of the junction unmatched. Written as DNA, the CDR3 is TGCGCCAGCAGCTTGGGTGGGGACAGCTTCTCCTACGAGCAGTACTTC. Its translation: CASSLGGDSFSYEQYF.

The rearrangement uses TRBV25-1 and TRBJ1-6; D might be TRBD1 (5 bases). This CDR3 has 12 amino acids. The germline V gene has CDR1 MGHDK and CDR2 SYGVNS. Trimming removed 8 bases from V and 10 bases from J, with 12 bases in between. The CDR3 nucleotides read TGTGCCAGCTCCGGGACCTACTCACCCCTCCACTTT. Protein: CASSGTYSPLHF.

The CDR3 protein is CASSSAGQSYGYTF. The CDR3 DNA sequence: TGTGCCAGCAGTTCGGCCGGACAGAGCTATGGCTACACCTTC. V usage is TRBV27 and J usage is TRBJ1-2; D possibly corresponds to TRBD1 (6 bases). Looked up from germline, CDR1 is MNHEY and CDR2 is SMNVEV (reference sequence). The CDR3 length is 14 residues. Trimming took 4 bases from V and 4 from J, leaving 13 bases between them.

The rearrangement joins TRBV12-3 or TRBV12-4 to TRBJ2-5, with 11 bases lining up with TRBD1. CDR3 length: 17 residues. J gave up 5 bases and V 7 bases, and 15 bases lay outside the gene matches. For the CDR3, the DNA is TGTGCCAGCACTCCACGATTGAGGACAGGGGGCGGGGAGACCCAGTACTTC. Translated, it gives CASTPRLRTGGGETQYF.

The chain carries TRBV20-1 and TRBJ2-7, with a weak D call TRBD1 (5 bases). Trimming removed 4 bases at V and 3 bases at J, with 13 bases between. Looked up from germline, CDR1 is DFQATT and CDR2 is SNEGSKA (reference sequence). The CDR3 extends over 13 amino acids. The CDR3 sequence is CSANSDRNYEQYF. The CDR3 nucleotides are TGCAGTGCTAACTCCGACAGAAACTACGAGCAGTACTTC.